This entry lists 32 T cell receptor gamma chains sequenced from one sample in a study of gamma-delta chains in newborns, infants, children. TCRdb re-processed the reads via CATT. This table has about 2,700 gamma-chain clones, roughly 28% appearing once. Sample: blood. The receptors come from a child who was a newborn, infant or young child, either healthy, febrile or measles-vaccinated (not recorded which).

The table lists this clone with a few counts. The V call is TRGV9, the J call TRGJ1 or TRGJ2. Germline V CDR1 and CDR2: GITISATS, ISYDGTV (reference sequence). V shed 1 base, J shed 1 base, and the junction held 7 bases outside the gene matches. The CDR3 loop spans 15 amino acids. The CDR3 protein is CALWEVPNNYYKKLF. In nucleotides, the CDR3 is TGTGCCTTGTGGGAGGTCCCCAACAATTATTATAAGAAACTCTTT.

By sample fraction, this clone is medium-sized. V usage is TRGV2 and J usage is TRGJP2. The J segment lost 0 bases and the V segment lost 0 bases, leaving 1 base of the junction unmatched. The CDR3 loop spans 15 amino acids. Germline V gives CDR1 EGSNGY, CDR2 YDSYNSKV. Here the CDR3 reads CATWDGYSSDWIKTF. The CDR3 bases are TGTGCCACCTGGGACGGGTATAGTAGTGATTGGATCAAGACGTTT.

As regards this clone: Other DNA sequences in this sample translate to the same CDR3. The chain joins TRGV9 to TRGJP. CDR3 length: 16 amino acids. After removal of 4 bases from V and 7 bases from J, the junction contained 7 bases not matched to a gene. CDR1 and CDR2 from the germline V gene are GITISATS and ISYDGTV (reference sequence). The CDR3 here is CALWDDRELGKKIKVF. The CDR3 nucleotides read TGTGCCTTGTGGGATGATCGTGAGTTGGGCAAAAAAATCAAGGTATTT.

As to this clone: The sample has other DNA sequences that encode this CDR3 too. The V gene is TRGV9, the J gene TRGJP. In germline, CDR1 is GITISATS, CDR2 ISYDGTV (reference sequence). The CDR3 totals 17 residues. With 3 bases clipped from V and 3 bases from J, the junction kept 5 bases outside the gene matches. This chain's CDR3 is CALWELTQELGKKIKVF. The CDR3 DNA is TGTGCCTTGTGGGAGCTAACGCAAGAGTTGGGCAAAAAAATCAAGGTATTT.

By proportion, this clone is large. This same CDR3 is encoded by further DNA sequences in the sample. For the CDR3, the DNA is TGTGCCACCTGGGACGGTTATTATAAGAAACTCTTT. Its protein is CATWDGYYKKLF. The V gene is TRGV3, the J gene TRGJ1 or TRGJ2. Germline V lookup: CDR1 VTNTFY, CDR2 YDVSTARD (reference sequence). V lost 3 bases, J lost 3 bases, and 2 bases stayed unmatched. The CDR3 contains 12 residues.

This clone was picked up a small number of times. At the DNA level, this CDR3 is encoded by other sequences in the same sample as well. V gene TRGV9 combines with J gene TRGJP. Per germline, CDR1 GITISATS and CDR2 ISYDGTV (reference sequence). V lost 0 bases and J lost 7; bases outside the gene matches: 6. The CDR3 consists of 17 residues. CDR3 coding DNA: TGTGCCTTGTGGGAGGTGCACCGGGAGTTGGGCAAAAAAATCAAGGTATTT. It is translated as CALWEVHRELGKKIKVF.

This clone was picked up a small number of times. CDR3 in amino acids: CALWEGEELGKKIKVF. CDR3 coding DNA: TGTGCCTTGTGGGAGGGCGAAGAGTTGGGCAAAAAAATCAAGGTATTT. J is TRGJP and V is TRGV9. The V gene end was trimmed by 2 bases and the J gene end by 5 bases; junction bases not matched to a gene: 3. Germline CDR1 is GITISATS and CDR2 is ISYDGTV (reference sequence). CDR3 length: 16 amino acids.

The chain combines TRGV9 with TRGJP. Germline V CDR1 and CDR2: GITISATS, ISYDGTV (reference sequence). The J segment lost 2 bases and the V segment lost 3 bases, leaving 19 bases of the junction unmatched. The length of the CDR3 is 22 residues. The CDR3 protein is CALWESTSVNGRQELGKKIKVF. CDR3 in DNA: TGTGCCTTGTGGGAGTCCACGTCAGTTAATGGCCGGCAAGAGTTGGGCAAAAAAATCAAGGTATTT.

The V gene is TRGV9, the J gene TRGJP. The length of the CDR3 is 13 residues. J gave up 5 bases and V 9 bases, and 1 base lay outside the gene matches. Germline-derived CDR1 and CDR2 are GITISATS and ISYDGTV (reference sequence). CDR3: CALKELGKKIKVF. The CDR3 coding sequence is TGTGCCTTGAAAGAGTTGGGCAAAAAAATCAAGGTATTT.

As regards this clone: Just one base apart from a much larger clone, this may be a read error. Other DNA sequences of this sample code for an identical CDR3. The CDR3 region is CALWEVNKKLF. The CDR3 DNA sequence: TGTGCCTTGTGGGAGGTGAACAAGAAACTCTTT. The chain is built from TRGV9 and TRGJ1 or TRGJ2. Germline V gives CDR1 GITISATS, CDR2 ISYDGTV (reference sequence). Trimming removed 0 bases from V and 10 bases from J; junction bases left unmatched: 3. This CDR3 has 11 amino acids.

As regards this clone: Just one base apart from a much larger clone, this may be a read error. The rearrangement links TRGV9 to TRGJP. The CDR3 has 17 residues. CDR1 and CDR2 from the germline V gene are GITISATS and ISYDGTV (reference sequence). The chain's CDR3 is CAVWEVKKELGKKIKVF. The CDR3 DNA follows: TGTGCCGTGTGGGAGGTGAAAAAAGAGTTGGGCAAAAAAATCAAGGTATTT.

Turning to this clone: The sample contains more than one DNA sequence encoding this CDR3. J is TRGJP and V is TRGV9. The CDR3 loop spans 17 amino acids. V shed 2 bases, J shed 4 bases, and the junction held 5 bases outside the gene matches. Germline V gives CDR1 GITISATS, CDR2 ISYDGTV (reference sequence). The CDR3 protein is CALWEAKQELGKKIKVF. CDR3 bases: TGTGCCTTGTGGGAGGCCAAACAAGAGTTGGGCAAAAAAATCAAGGTATTT.

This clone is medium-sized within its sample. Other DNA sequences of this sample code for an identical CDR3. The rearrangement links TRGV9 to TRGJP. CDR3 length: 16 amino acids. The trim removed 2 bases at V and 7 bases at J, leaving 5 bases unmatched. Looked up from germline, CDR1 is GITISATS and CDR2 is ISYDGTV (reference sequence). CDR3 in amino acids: CALWEDWELGKKIKVF. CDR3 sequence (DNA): TGTGCCTTGTGGGAGGATTGGGAGTTGGGCAAAAAAATCAAGGTATTT.

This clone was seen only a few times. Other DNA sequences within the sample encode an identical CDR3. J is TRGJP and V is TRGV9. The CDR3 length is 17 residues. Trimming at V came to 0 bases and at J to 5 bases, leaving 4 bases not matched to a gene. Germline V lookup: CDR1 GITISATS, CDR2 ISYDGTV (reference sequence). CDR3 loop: CALWEVRKELGKKIKVF. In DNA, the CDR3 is TGTGCCTTGTGGGAGGTGAGGAAAGAGTTGGGCAAAAAAATCAAGGTATTT.

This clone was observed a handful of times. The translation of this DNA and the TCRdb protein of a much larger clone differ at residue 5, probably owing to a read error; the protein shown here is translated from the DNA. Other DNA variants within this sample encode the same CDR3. The CDR3 region has the DNA TGTGCCTTGTGGGGGGTGCGTGAGTTGGGCAAAAAAATCAAGGTATTT. Its translation: CALWGVRELGKKIKVF. V gene TRGV9 combines with J gene TRGJP. This CDR3 region has 16 residues. The germline gives CDR1 GITISATS, CDR2 ISYDGTV (reference sequence).

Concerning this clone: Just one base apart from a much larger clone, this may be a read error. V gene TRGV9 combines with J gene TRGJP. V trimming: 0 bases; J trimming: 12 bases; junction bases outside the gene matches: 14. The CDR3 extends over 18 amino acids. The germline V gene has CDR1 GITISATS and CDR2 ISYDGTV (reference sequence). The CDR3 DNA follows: TGTGCCTTGTGGGAGGTGATTATGGTAGCGTCGGGCAAAAAAATCAAGGTATTT. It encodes CALWEVIMVASGKKIKVF.

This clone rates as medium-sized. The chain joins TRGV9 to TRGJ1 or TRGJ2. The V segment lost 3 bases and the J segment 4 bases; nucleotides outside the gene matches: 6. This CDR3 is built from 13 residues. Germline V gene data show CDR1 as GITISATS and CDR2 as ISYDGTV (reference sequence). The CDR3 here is CALWERRYYKKLF. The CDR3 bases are TGTGCCTTGTGGGAGAGAAGGTATTATAAGAAACTCTTT.

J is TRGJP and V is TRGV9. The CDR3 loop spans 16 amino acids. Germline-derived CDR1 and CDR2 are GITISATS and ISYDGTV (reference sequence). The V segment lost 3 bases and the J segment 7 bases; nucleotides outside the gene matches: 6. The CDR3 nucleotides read TGTGCCTTGTGGGAGAAGCCCGAGTTGGGCAAAAAAATCAAGGTATTT. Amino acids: CALWEKPELGKKIKVF.

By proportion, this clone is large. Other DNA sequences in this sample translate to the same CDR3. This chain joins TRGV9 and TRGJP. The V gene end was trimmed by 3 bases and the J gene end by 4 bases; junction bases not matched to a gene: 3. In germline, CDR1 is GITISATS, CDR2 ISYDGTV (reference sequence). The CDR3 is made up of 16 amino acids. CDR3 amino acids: CALWEYQELGKKIKVF. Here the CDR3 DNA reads TGTGCCTTGTGGGAGTATCAAGAGTTGGGCAAAAAAATCAAGGTATTT.

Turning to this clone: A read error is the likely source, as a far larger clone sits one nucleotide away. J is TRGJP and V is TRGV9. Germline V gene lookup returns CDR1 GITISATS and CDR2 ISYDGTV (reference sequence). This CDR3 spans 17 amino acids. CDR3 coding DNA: TGTGCCGTGTGGGAGGTGCGGGATCGGTTGGGCAAAAAAATCAAGGTATTT. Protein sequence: CAVWEVRDRLGKKIKVF.

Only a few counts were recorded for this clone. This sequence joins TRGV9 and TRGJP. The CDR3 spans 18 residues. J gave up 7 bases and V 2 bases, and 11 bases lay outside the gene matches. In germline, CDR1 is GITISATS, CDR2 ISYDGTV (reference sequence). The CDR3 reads CALWEAGGEELGKKIKVF. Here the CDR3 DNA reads TGTGCCTTGTGGGAGGCAGGAGGGGAGGAGTTGGGCAAAAAAATCAAGGTATTT.

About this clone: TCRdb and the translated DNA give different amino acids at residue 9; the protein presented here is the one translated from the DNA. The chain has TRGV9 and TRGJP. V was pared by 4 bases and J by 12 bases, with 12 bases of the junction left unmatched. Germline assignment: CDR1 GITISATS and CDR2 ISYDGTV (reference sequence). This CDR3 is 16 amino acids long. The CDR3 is CALWDHGRSGKKIKVF. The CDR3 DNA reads TGTGCCTTGTGGGATCACGGCCGGTCGGGCAAAAAAATCAAGGTATTT.

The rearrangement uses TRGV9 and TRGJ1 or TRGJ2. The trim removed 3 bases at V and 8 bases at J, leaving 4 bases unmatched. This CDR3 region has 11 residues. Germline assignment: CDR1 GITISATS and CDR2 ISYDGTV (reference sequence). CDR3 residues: CALWEQNKKLF. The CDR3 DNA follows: TGTGCCTTGTGGGAGCAAAATAAGAAACTCTTT.

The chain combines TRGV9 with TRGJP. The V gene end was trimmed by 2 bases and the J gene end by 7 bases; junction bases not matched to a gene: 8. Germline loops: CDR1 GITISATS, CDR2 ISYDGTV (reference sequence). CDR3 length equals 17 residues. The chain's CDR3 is CALWEAKWELGKKIKVF. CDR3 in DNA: TGTGCCTTGTGGGAGGCCAAATGGGAGTTGGGCAAAAAAATCAAGGTATTT.

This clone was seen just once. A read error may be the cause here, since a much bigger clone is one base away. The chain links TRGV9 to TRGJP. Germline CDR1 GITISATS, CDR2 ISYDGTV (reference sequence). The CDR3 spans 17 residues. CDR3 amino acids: CALWEGGQEFGKKIKVF. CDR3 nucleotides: TGTGCCTTGTGGGAGGGCGGGCAAGAGTTTGGCAAAAAAATCAAGGTATTT.

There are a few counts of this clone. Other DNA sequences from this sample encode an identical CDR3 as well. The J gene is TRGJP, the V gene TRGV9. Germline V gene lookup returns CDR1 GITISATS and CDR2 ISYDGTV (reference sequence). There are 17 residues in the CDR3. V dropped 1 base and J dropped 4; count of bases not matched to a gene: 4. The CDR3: CALWEVGQELGKKIKVF. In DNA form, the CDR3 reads TGTGCCTTGTGGGAGGTAGGACAAGAGTTGGGCAAAAAAATCAAGGTATTT.

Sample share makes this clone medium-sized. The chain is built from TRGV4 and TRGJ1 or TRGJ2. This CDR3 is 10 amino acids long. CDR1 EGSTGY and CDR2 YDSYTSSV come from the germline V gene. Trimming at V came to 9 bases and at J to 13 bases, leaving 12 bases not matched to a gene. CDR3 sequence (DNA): TGTGCCACCGTCCGTTTAGGAAAACTCTTT. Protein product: CATVRLGKLF.

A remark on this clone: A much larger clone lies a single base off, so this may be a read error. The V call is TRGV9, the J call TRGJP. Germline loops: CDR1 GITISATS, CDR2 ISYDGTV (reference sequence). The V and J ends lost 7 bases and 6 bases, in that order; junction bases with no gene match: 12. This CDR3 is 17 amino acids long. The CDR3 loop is CALCGGLGELGKKIKVF. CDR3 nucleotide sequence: TGTGCCTTGTGTGGGGGCCTCGGAGAGTTGGGCAAAAAAATCAAGGTATTT.

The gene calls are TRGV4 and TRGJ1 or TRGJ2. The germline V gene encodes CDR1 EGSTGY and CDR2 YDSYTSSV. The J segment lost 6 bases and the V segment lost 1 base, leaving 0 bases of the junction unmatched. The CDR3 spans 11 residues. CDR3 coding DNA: TGTGCCACCTGGGATGGTTATAAGAAACTCTTT. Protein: CATWDGYKKLF.

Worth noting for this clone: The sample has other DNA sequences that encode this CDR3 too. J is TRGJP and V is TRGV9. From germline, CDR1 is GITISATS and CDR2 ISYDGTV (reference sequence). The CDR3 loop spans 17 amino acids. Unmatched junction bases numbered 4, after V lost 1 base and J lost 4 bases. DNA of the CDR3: TGTGCCTTGTGGGAGGTTCTTCAAGAGTTGGGCAAAAAAATCAAGGTATTT. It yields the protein CALWEVLQELGKKIKVF.

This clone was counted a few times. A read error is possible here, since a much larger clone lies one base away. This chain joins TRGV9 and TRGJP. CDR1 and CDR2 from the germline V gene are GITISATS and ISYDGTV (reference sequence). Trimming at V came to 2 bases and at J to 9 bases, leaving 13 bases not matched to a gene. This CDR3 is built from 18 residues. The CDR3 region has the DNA TGTGCCTTGTGGGAGGCGATTATGGTAGCGTTGGGCAAAAAAATCAAGGTATTT. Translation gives CALWEAIMVALGKKIKVF.

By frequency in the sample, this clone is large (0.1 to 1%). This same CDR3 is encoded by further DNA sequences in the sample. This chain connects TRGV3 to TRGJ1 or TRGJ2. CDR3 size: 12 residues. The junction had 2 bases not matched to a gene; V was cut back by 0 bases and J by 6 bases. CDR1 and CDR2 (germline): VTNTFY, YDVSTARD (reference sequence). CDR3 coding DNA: TGTGCCACCTGGGACAGGGCTTATAAGAAACTCTTT. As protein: CATWDRAYKKLF.